This passage covers 2 T cell receptor beta chains from one sample sequenced in a study of T cells in Graves' hyperthyroidism and ophthalmopathy. Researchers amplified the TCR beta CDR3 regions from RNA transcripts. The HTBI set primed first-round TCR CDR3 RT-PCR. One entry per CDR3 protein results from TCRdb running MiXCR on the multiplex PCR reads. Counted here are approximately 710,000 distinct CDR3 sequences, approximately 15% occurring once; the ten biggest clones make up roughly 16%. Sample: blood. The source is a man aged 50-59 years with Graves' hyperthyroidism.

This clonotype showed up many times. This rearrangement joins TRBV2 to TRBJ2-5, with 8 bases aligning to TRBD2. V was pared by 4 bases and J by 2 bases, with 6 bases of the junction left unmatched. CDR1 and CDR2 from the germline V gene are SNHLY and FYNNEI. The CDR3 contains 15 residues. CDR3 protein: CASSGIAGYQETQYF. The CDR3 DNA reads TGTGCCAGCAGTGGAATAGCGGGATATCAAGAGACCCAGTACTTC.

The rearrangement links TRBV19 to TRBJ2-3; a weak D match, TRBD1 (5 bases). Germline lookup yields CDR1 LNHDA and CDR2 SQIVND (reference sequence). The CDR3 loop spans 12 amino acids. The V and J ends lost 4 bases and 4 bases respectively, with 6 bases between them. The CDR3 protein is CASSTGSDTQYF. The CDR3 bases are TGTGCCAGTAGTACAGGGTCAGATACGCAGTATTTT. Full variable domain (outside the CDR3, taken from reference TRBV19 and TRBJ2-3): DGGITQSPKYLFRKEGQNVTLSCEQNLNHDAMYWYRQDPGQGLRLIYYSQIVNDFQKGDIAEGYSVSREKKESFPLTVTSAQKNPTAFYLCASSTGSDTQYFGPGTRLTVL.